This paragraph reports one TCR beta chain. Its antigen remains unidentified. The method was immunoSEQ multiplex PCR; TCRdb's version includes in-frame clones alone and lacks a portion of them. This sample yields around 130,000 clones, of which 88% are seen a single time; around 20% belongs to the top ten. V was trimmed by 2 bases and J by 3 bases, leaving 13 bases between them. The CDR3 extends over 14 amino acids. In germline, CDR1 is GTSNPN, CDR2 SVGIG (reference sequence). The data were taken from a study of T cell responses to AZD1222 COVID-19 vaccine. General study points: Of the AZD1222 recipients, only six or seven were seropositive at baseline.

The rearrangement links TRBV30 to TRBJ1-1; perhaps TRBD1 as D (5 bases). This TCR derives from an adult in good health. The starting material was peripheral blood, obtained on day 0 of MenACWY control vaccination. CDR3 DNA sequence: TGTGCCTGGAGTCATGGGGGGAGAGACACTGAAGCTTTCTTT. It is translated as CAWSHGGRDTEAFF.